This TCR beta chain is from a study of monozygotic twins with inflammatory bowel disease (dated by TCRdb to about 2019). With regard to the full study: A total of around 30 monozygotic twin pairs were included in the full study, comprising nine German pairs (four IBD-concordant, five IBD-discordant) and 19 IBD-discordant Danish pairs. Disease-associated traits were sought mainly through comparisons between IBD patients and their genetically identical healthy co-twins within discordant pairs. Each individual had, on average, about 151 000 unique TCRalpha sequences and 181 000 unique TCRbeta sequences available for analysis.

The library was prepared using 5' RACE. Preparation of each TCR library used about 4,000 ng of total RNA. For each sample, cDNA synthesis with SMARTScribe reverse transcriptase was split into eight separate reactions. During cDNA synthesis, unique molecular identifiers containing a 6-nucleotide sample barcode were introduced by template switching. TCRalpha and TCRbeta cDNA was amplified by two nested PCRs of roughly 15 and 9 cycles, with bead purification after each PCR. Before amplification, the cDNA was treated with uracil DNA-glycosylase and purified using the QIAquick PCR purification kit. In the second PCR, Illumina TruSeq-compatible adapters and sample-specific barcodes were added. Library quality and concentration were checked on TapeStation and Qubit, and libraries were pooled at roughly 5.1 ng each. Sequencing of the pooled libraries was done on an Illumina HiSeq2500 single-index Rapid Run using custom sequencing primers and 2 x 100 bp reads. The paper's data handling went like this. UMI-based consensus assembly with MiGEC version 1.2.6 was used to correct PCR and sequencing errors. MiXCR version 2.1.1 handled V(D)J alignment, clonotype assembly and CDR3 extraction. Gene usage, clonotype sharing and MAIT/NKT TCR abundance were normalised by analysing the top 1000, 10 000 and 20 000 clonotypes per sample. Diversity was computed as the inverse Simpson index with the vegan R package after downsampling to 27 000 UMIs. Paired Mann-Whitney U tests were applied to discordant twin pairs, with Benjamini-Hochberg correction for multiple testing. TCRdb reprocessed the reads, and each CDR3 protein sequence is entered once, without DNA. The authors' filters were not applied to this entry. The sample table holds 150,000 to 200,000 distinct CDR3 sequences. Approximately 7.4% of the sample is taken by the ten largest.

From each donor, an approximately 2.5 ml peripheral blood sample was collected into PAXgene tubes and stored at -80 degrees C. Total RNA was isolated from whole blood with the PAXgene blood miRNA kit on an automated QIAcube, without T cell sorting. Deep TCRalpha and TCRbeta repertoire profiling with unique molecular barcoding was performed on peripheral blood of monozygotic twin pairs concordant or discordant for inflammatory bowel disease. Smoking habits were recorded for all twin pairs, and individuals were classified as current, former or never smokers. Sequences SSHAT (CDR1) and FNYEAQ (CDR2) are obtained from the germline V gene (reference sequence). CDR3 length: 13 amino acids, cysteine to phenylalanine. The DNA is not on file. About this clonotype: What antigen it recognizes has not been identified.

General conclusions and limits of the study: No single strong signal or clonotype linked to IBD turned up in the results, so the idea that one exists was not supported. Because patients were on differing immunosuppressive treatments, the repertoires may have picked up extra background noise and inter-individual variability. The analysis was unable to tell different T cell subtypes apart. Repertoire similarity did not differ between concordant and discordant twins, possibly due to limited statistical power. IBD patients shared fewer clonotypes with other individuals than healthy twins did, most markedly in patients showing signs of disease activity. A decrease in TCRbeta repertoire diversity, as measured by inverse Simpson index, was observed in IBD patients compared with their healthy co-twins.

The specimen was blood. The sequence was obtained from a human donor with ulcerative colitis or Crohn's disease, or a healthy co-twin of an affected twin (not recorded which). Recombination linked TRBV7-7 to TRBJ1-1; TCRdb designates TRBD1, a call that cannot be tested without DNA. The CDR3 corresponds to CASSAITGGEAFF. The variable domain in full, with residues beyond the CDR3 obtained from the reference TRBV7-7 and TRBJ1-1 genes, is GAGVSQSPRYKVTKRGQDVTLRCDPISSHATLYWYQQALGQGPEFLTYFNYEAQPDKSGLPSDRFSAERPEGSISTLTIQRTEQRDSAMYRCASSAITGGEAFFGQGTRLTVV.